This is a list of T cell receptor beta chains from one sample in a study of T-cell reconstitution after alpha-beta-depleted transplantation in children. Via MiXCR, TCRdb re-called the PCR reads, giving one row per CDR3 protein. This sample has hundreds of thousands of distinct CDR3 sequences, with approximately 12% found just once. This sample comprised PBMCs, obtained from the stem cell graft. These receptors were obtained from a human donor who donated a stem cell graft to a child with Fanconi anemia. Both conserved end residues are part of each CDR3. Each record gives: CDR3 DNA, CDR3 protein, clone size, J gene, V gene, D gene. A D gene is named only where the DNA matches it firmly. Only part of the rows carry a size: once, few, many, or a class if the clone is expanded.

cdr3_nt: TGCGCCAGCAGCTTGATAAGGGGGAACACTGAAGCTTTCTTT
cdr3_aa: CASSLIRGNTEAFF
clone_size: many
j_call: TRBJ1-1
v_call: TRBV5-1
d_call: -

cdr3_nt: TGTGCCAGCAGGTCACTCAGGGTCTCTGGGGCCAACGTCCTGACTTTC
cdr3_aa: CASRSLRVSGANVLTF
clone_size: -
j_call: TRBJ2-6
v_call: TRBV11-2
d_call: -

cdr3_nt: TGCAGTGCCATAATTCTACAGGGGGCAGATACGCAGTATTTT
cdr3_aa: CSAIILQGADTQYF
clone_size: -
j_call: TRBJ2-3
v_call: TRBV20-1
d_call: TRBD1

cdr3_nt: TGTGCCAGCAGCGGGAGGGCTGGAGCGAACACTGAAGCTTTCTTT
cdr3_aa: CASSGRAGANTEAFF
clone_size: many
j_call: TRBJ1-1
v_call: TRBV5-5
d_call: -

cdr3_nt: TGCAGCGTTTCAGCCGGGCGGGAGCGGGAGCTGTTTTTT
cdr3_aa: CSVSAGRERELFF
clone_size: -
j_call: TRBJ2-2
v_call: TRBV29-1
d_call: TRBD2

cdr3_nt: TGTGCCAGCTCGCCGACAGGGGCCTCGGTGAACACCATATATTTT
cdr3_aa: CASSPTGASVNTIYF
clone_size: -
j_call: TRBJ1-3
v_call: TRBV18
d_call: TRBD1

cdr3_nt: TGTGCCAGCAGCTTAGAAGGGGTGCGAGCTTTCTTT
cdr3_aa: CASSLEGVRAFF
clone_size: many
j_call: TRBJ1-1
v_call: TRBV7-8
d_call: -

cdr3_nt: TGTGCCAGCAGAGGGGGGCTCTACAATGAGCAGTTCTTC
cdr3_aa: CASRGGLYNEQFF
clone_size: many
j_call: TRBJ2-1
v_call: TRBV7-2
d_call: -

cdr3_nt: TGCGCCAGCAGCTTGGCCCCAGGGGGCACCTACAATGAGCAGTTCTTC
cdr3_aa: CASSLAPGGTYNEQFF
clone_size: few
j_call: TRBJ2-1
v_call: TRBV5-1
d_call: TRBD1

cdr3_nt: TGTGCCAGCAGCCGTCCGGGACACTTGGCCACTGAAGCTTTCTTT
cdr3_aa: CASSRPGHLATEAFF
clone_size: once
j_call: TRBJ1-1
v_call: TRBV3-1
d_call: -

cdr3_nt: TGCGCCAGCAGCTTGGGACTGGGCAATCAGCCCCAGCATTTT
cdr3_aa: CASSLGLGNQPQHF
clone_size: -
j_call: TRBJ1-5
v_call: TRBV5-1
d_call: -

cdr3_nt: TGTGCCAGCAGTGCGGGGGGGCGCGGTGAAGCTTTCTTT
cdr3_aa: CASSAGGRGEAFF
clone_size: many
j_call: TRBJ1-1
v_call: TRBV2
d_call: -

cdr3_nt: TGCGCCAGCAGTCTTGAGTATATAAACTATGGCTACACCTTC
cdr3_aa: CASSLEYINYGYTF
clone_size: few
j_call: TRBJ1-2
v_call: TRBV5-1
d_call: -

cdr3_nt: TGCGCCAGCAGCCAAGGGTCCCCAGGGGAAAGCGGCTACACCTTC
cdr3_aa: CASSQGSPGESGYTF
clone_size: -
j_call: TRBJ1-2
v_call: TRBV4-3
d_call: -

cdr3_nt: TGCAGTGCTAGAGTTCGGGGTGGCTACACCTTC
cdr3_aa: CSARVRGGYTF
clone_size: few
j_call: TRBJ1-2
v_call: TRBV20-1
d_call: -

cdr3_nt: TGTGCCAGCAGCCAAGGGTTGGGACTAGCGGGGCTGAACTCCTACGAGCAGTACTTC
cdr3_aa: CASSQGLGLAGLNSYEQYF
clone_size: -
j_call: TRBJ2-7
v_call: TRBV4-2
d_call: TRBD2

cdr3_nt: TGTGCCAGCAGCCTCTTTACAGGGGCCAATGTGCGGTACTTC
cdr3_aa: CASSLFTGANVRYF
clone_size: few
j_call: TRBJ2-7
v_call: TRBV12-3/TRBV12-4
d_call: TRBD1

cdr3_nt: TGCAGCGTTGAAGATCGGGGGTCAGACACTGAAGCTTTCTTT
cdr3_aa: CSVEDRGSDTEAFF
clone_size: few
j_call: TRBJ1-1
v_call: TRBV29-1
d_call: -

cdr3_nt: TGCGCCAGCAGCTTGGATGTCAGGCGGGAAAAACTGTTTTTT
cdr3_aa: CASSLDVRREKLFF
clone_size: few
j_call: TRBJ1-4
v_call: TRBV5-1
d_call: -

cdr3_nt: TGTGCCAGCAGTACAGCCGACACTAAGAGGTACGAGCAGTACTTC
cdr3_aa: CASSTADTKRYEQYF
clone_size: -
j_call: TRBJ2-7
v_call: TRBV7-9
d_call: -

cdr3_nt: TGTGCCAGCAGTTTGATGACACCTCAAGAGACCCAGTACTTC
cdr3_aa: CASSLMTPQETQYF
clone_size: medium-sized
j_call: TRBJ2-5
v_call: TRBV12-3/TRBV12-4
d_call: -

cdr3_nt: TGTGCCAGCAGGGGGACAGGGGTCTACAATGAGCAGTTCTTC
cdr3_aa: CASRGTGVYNEQFF
clone_size: few
j_call: TRBJ2-1
v_call: TRBV12-3/TRBV12-4
d_call: TRBD1

cdr3_nt: TGTGCCAGCGGATCCAGGGGAGGAGGAGAGACCCAGTACTTC
cdr3_aa: CASGSRGGGETQYF
clone_size: -
j_call: TRBJ2-5
v_call: TRBV2
d_call: -

cdr3_nt: TGTGCCAGCAGCCAAGTAGCGGGGGGTTGGACCGGGGAGCTGTTTTTT
cdr3_aa: CASSQVAGGWTGELFF
clone_size: -
j_call: TRBJ2-2
v_call: TRBV4-2
d_call: TRBD2

cdr3_nt: TGTGCCATCAGTGATCCCAGAGGGGGGGATAGGGCTGAAGCTTTCTTT
cdr3_aa: CAISDPRGGDRAEAFF
clone_size: few
j_call: TRBJ1-1
v_call: TRBV10-3
d_call: -

cdr3_nt: TGTGCCAGCAGCCAGGCGGGACTTTCGGCAGATACGCAGTATTTT
cdr3_aa: CASSQAGLSADTQYF
clone_size: -
j_call: TRBJ2-3
v_call: TRBV4-2
d_call: -

cdr3_nt: TGCAGCGTTAGTGTAGCGGGGGGCACAGATACGCAGTATTTT
cdr3_aa: CSVSVAGGTDTQYF
clone_size: many
j_call: TRBJ2-3
v_call: TRBV29-1
d_call: TRBD2

cdr3_nt: TGTGCCAGCAAGGTCCGGACAGGGAACACTGAAGCTTTCTTT
cdr3_aa: CASKVRTGNTEAFF
clone_size: many
j_call: TRBJ1-1
v_call: TRBV12-3/TRBV12-4
d_call: TRBD1

cdr3_nt: TGTGCCAGCACCTTACAGGGGTATGGCTACACCTTC
cdr3_aa: CASTLQGYGYTF
clone_size: -
j_call: TRBJ1-2
v_call: TRBV12-3/TRBV12-4
d_call: TRBD1

cdr3_nt: TGTGCCAGCAGAGCCCCGGGACAGGGGGCGAGGAATGAGCAGTTCTTC
cdr3_aa: CASRAPGQGARNEQFF
clone_size: few
j_call: TRBJ2-1
v_call: TRBV28
d_call: TRBD1

cdr3_nt: TGTGCCAGCAGCACAGCTGGGGAGACCCAGTACTTC
cdr3_aa: CASSTAGETQYF
clone_size: many
j_call: TRBJ2-5
v_call: TRBV12-3/TRBV12-4
d_call: -

cdr3_nt: TGTGCCAGCAGGTACCCACGAAAAAGACAGACCTACGAGCAGTACTTC
cdr3_aa: CASRYPRKRQTYEQYF
clone_size: -
j_call: TRBJ2-7
v_call: TRBV21-1
d_call: -

cdr3_nt: TGTGCCAGCAGTTCCCGAGACACCGGGGAGCTGTTTTTT
cdr3_aa: CASSSRDTGELFF
clone_size: few
j_call: TRBJ2-2
v_call: TRBV12-3/TRBV12-4
d_call: -

cdr3_nt: TGTGCCAGCAGCTTGGGAACAGGGACCAGCGCGAACAATCAGCCCCAGCATTTT
cdr3_aa: CASSLGTGTSANNQPQHF
clone_size: few
j_call: TRBJ1-5
v_call: TRBV11-2
d_call: -

cdr3_nt: TGTGCCAGCTCACCAGGAGGGGGCCACTCCTACGAGCAGTACTTC
cdr3_aa: CASSPGGGHSYEQYF
clone_size: -
j_call: TRBJ2-7
v_call: TRBV18
d_call: -

cdr3_nt: TGTGCCAGCAGTACCACGGGGGGAGGCTACACCTTC
cdr3_aa: CASSTTGGGYTF
clone_size: -
j_call: TRBJ1-2
v_call: TRBV27
d_call: -

cdr3_nt: TGTGCCAGCAGTCCCTTCCCAGGGGCGGGAACTGAAGCTTTCTTT
cdr3_aa: CASSPFPGAGTEAFF
clone_size: -
j_call: TRBJ1-1
v_call: TRBV6-1
d_call: -

cdr3_nt: TGCAGTGCTAGCCACAGGGCCTTTTGGCCCAATCAGCCCCAGCATTTT
cdr3_aa: CSASHRAFWPNQPQHF
clone_size: few
j_call: TRBJ1-5
v_call: TRBV20-1
d_call: -

cdr3_nt: TGTGCCAGCAGCTCCGGGCCCCGGGACTCTATACCGAACACCGGGGAGCTGTTTTTT
cdr3_aa: CASSSGPRDSIPNTGELFF
clone_size: few
j_call: TRBJ2-2
v_call: TRBV5-6
d_call: -

cdr3_nt: TGTGCCAGCAGCTCAACAGGGAGCTCTGGAAACACCATATATTTT
cdr3_aa: CASSSTGSSGNTIYF
clone_size: many
j_call: TRBJ1-3
v_call: TRBV7-6
d_call: -

cdr3_nt: TGTGCCATCAGACCAACAGGGGACAATGAGCAGTTCTTC
cdr3_aa: CAIRPTGDNEQFF
clone_size: -
j_call: TRBJ2-1
v_call: TRBV10-3
d_call: TRBD1

cdr3_nt: TGCAGCGGGAAACTCGGGATAGAAGATACGCAGTATTTT
cdr3_aa: CSGKLGIEDTQYF
clone_size: few
j_call: TRBJ2-3
v_call: TRBV29-1
d_call: -